This T cell receptor beta chain came from a study of blood T cell repertoires in COVID-19. Looking at the study overall: Spain, Italy and the United States supplied samples that represented acute and convalescent COVID-19. T cells, B-cell-depleted T cells, or PBMCs provided the cDNA or gDNA that served as material.

As originally analysed: Amplification with reference gene primers provided the estimates of nucleated cell counts. Method: immunoSEQ multiplex PCR; TCRdb's copy keeps in-frame clones and lacks some. For V, J and clone size, that table is used; D and trimming come from the DNA. Among 250,000 to 350,000 clones, around four fifths were seen once, and the ten largest hold around 4.5%. Trimming took 7 bases from V and 3 from J, leaving 21 bases between them. Germline CDR1 and CDR2: LNHDA and SQIVND (reference sequence). The CDR3 is made up of 16 amino acids. This chain joins TRBV19 and TRBJ1-1; D possibly corresponds to TRBD1 (6 bases). Sequenced sample: peripheral blood. The receptor was isolated from a woman aged 45-60 years with active or convalescent COVID-19. The CDR3 nucleotides read TGTGCCAGTACCCGAGGGGACACCTTCATCGACACTGAAGCTTTCTTT. Translated, it gives CASTRGDTFIDTEAFF. The full variable domain, rest sourced from reference TRBV19 and TRBJ1-1, is DGGITQSPKYLFRKEGQNVTLSCEQNLNHDAMYWYRQDPGQGLRLIYYSQIVNDFQKGDIAEGYSVSREKKESFPLTVTSAQKNPTAFYLCASTRGDTFIDTEAFFGQGTRLTVV.